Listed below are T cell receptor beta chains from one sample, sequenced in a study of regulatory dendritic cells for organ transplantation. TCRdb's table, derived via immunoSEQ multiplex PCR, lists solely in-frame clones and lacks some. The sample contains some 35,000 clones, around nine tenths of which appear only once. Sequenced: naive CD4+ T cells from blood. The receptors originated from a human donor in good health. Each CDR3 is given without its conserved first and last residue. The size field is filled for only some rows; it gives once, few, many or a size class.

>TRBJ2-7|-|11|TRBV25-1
ASSDFATYEQY
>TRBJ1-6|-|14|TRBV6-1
ASSEGRGTGYSPLH
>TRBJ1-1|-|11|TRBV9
ASSVVPRTEAF
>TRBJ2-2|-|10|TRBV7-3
ASSFPAGELF
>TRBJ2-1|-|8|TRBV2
AGGRDEQF
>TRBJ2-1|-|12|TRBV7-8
ASRPTGRYNEQF
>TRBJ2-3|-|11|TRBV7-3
ASSLVMSDTQY
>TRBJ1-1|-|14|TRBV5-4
ASSLEPGSMNTEAF
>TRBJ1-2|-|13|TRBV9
ASSPPEEGRGGYT
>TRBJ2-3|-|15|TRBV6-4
ASSDIGGRSPPDTQY
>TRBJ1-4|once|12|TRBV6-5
ASRLTASNEKLF
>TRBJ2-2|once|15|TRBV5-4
ASSLDNSGGRTGELF
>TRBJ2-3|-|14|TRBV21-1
ASSKARGERTDTQY
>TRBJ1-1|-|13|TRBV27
ASSWAVKAHTEAF
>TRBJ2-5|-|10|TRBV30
AWRVPQETQY
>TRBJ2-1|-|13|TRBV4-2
ASSHPARDRDQQF
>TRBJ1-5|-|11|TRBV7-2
ASSPRGGQPQH
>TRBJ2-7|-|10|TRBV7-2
ASSKTRSEQY
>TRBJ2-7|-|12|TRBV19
ASSAGTSSYEQY
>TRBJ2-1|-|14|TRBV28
ASSSTTGERVDEQF
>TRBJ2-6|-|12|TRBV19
ASRLDLWANVLT
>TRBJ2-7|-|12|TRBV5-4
ASSFRTGAYEQY
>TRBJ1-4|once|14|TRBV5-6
ASSIVGGTGDEKLF
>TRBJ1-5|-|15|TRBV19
ASSTLRTGVSNQPQH
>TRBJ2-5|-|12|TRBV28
ASSLGGQQETQY
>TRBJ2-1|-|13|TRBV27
ASSFNGRDYNEQF
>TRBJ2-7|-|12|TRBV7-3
ASSYDRYSYEQY
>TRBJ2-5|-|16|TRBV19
ASSSQGGSGGGRGAQY
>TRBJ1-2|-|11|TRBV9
ASSPDRNYGYT
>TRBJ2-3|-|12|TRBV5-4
ASSLSGRSDTQY
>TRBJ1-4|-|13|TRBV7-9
ASSLGLAINEKLF
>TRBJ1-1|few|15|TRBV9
ASSLTGVDVLGTEAF
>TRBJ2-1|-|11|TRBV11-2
ASSLQVYNEQF
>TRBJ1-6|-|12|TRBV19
ASSTDRGNSPLH
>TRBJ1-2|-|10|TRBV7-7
AYRTGANGYT
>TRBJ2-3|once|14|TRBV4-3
ASSRTIVGGTDTQY
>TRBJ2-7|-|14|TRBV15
ATSRGLAGAGHEQY
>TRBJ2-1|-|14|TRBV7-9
ASSLEGTSAYNEQF
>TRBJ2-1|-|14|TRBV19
ASSIGSTIPYNEQF
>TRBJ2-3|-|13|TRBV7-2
ASSLALTITDTQY
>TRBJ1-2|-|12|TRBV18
ASSPNDSNYGYT
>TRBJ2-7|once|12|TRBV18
ASSPTGVSYEQY
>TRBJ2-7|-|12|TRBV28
ASSLSGLTYEQY
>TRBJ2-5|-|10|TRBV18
ASSPPLETQY
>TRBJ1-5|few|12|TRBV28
ASSHRTGVKPQH
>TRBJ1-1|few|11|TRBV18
ASSSDRNTEAF
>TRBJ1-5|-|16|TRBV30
AWSGHGGGGLGNQPQH
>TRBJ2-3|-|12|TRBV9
ASSVEAGPDTQY
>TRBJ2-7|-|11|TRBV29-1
SVKTGGFNEQY
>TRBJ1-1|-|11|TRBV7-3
ASSRGENTEAF
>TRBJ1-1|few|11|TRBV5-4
ASSYTGRAEAF
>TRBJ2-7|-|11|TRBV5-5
ASSVRPVERVY
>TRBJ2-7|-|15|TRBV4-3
ASSQGTSGTFTYEQY
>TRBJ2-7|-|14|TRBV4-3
ASSQDNRDYLYEQY
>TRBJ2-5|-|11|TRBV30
AWNQGAQETQY
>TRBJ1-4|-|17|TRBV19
ASSIPGTGPGATNEKLF
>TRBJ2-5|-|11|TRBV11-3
ASSPRTGETQY
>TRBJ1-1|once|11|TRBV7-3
ASSLTGNTEAF
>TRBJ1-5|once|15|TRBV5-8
ASSPWGVISANQPQH